Following are 17 T cell receptor beta chains from one sample sequenced in a study of shared clonotypes between healthy human individuals. The table came from immunoSEQ multiplex PCR; TCRdb's copy has only in-frame clones and leaves some out. The sample holds 850,000 to 1,100,000 clones, around 77% seen once. Sequences were obtained from memory CD4+ T cells from PBMCs. Subset specified: CD45RA-negative fraction. The receptors were sampled from a young man in good health. Some clones in this sample may be carry-over from other donors' samples.

This clone was recorded a few times. The chain carries TRBV10-3 and TRBJ2-7; D is uncertain. Deletions cut 3 bases from V and 6 bases from J, with 15 bases between. The V gene's germline CDR1 is ENHRY and CDR2 SYGVKD. This CDR3 region has 14 residues. CDR3 sequence: CAISDWALPLEQYF. CDR3 DNA sequence: TGTGCCATCAGTGATTGGGCCCTACCTCTCGAGCAGTACTTC.

V and J are TRBV7-9 and TRBJ2-3; D possibly uses TRBD1 or TRBD2 (5 bases each). CDR1 and CDR2 from the germline V gene are SEHNR and FQNEAQ (reference sequence). The V end lost 1 base, the J end lost 2 bases, and 10 bases lay between the germline ends. The CDR3 has 15 amino acids. CDR3 in amino acids: CASSLVRGPTDTQYF. The CDR3 nucleotides read TGTGCCAGCAGCTTAGTTCGGGGACCCACAGATACGCAGTATTTT. The variable domain in full, completed from reference TRBV7-9 and TRBJ2-3, reads DTGVSQNPRHKITKRGQNVTFRCDPISEHNRLYWYRQTLGQGPEFLTYFQNEAQLEKSRLLSDRFSAERPKGSFSTLEIQRTEQGDSAMYLCASSLVRGPTDTQYFGPGTRLTVL.

This chain uses TRBV7-9 with TRBJ1-4; 11 nucleotides match TRBD1. This CDR3 spans 16 amino acids. The germline gives CDR1 SEHNR, CDR2 FQNEAQ (reference sequence). V lost 5 bases to trimming and J lost 8 bases; unmatched junction nucleotides: 10. CDR3 amino acids: CASSPRRGQGGEKLFF. Written as DNA, the CDR3 is TGTGCCAGCAGCCCCCGTCGGGGACAGGGGGGGGAAAAACTGTTTTTT.

V gene TRBV25-1 combines with J gene TRBJ2-7; the D gene could be TRBD1 or TRBD2 (6 bases each). Germline lookup yields CDR1 MGHDK and CDR2 SYGVNS. This CDR3 region has 15 residues. Trimming stripped 3 bases from V and 2 bases from J, with 14 bases between. The CDR3 sequence: CASSEPGAVAYEQYF. In DNA form, the CDR3 reads TGTGCCAGCAGTGAGCCGGGGGCGGTAGCCTACGAGCAGTACTTC.

This clone was seen a single time. The junction departs from germline at one end; a sequencing error may be responsible. The J gene is TRBJ1-2, the V gene TRBV7-3; a possible D gene is TRBD1 (5 bases). CDR1 and CDR2 from the germline V gene are SGHTA and FQGTGA. This CDR3 has 15 residues. CDR3 coding DNA: TGTGCCAGCAGCGTAACAGGAAACCCTTTCTATGGCTACACCTTC. It translates to CASSVTGNPFYGYTF.

V and J are TRBV5-4 and TRBJ2-2; 8 nucleotides match TRBD2. CDR1 is SGHNT and CDR2 is YYREEE in the germline V gene (reference sequence). This CDR3 contains 16 residues. J was trimmed by 3 bases and V by 4 bases; bases with no gene match: 8. CDR3 residues: CASSPGGGQDTGELFF. The CDR3 coding sequence is TGTGCCAGCAGCCCCGGGGGGGGTCAGGACACCGGGGAGCTGTTTTTT.

This chain connects TRBV7-9 to TRBJ2-2; 9 nucleotides align to TRBD2. This CDR3 spans 18 amino acids. In germline, CDR1 is SEHNR, CDR2 FQNEAQ (reference sequence). The V and J ends lost 2 bases and 2 bases, in that order; junction bases with no gene match: 9. CDR3 DNA sequence: TGTGCCAGCAGCTTATTTGGCGGGAGGGCCCTCAACACCGGGGAGCTGTTTTTT. Translation: CASSLFGGRALNTGELFF.

The chain joins TRBV5-1 to TRBJ1-1, with a weak D call TRBD1 (6 bases). Trimming cost V 4 bases and J 6 bases, with 10 bases left between them. This CDR3 is built from 12 residues. Germline V gene sequence: CDR1 SGHRS, CDR2 YFSETQ. DNA for the CDR3: TGCGCCAGCAGCCCACAGGGACCTGAAGCTTTCTTT. Its translation is CASSPQGPEAFF.

This rearrangement joins TRBV5-1 to TRBJ2-1, with 9 bases that match TRBD2. V gave up 2 bases and J gave up 5 bases; unmatched junction bases: 20. The CDR3 loop spans 20 amino acids. Germline CDR1 is SGHRS and CDR2 is YFSETQ. The CDR3 nucleotides read TGCGCCAGCAGCTTCAACCCCGGGGTAGCGGGAGATCGGGAGGACAATGAGCAGTTCTTC. Translated, it gives CASSFNPGVAGDREDNEQFF.

This sequence joins TRBV4-1 and TRBJ1-4; 7 bases map to TRBD1. This CDR3 has 16 residues. Germline CDR1 and CDR2: MGHRA and YSYEKL. V was clipped by 7 bases and J by 3 bases; unmatched bases: 11. CDR3 sequence reads: CASTKGATAANEKLFF. The CDR3 DNA is TGCGCCAGCACTAAGGGGGCCACTGCAGCTAATGAAAAACTGTTTTTT.

The rearrangement uses TRBV2 and TRBJ2-1, with 13 bases that match TRBD2. The CDR3 consists of 15 residues. The V gene end was trimmed by 4 bases and the J gene end by 8 bases; junction bases not matched to a gene: 5. Germline V gives CDR1 SNHLY, CDR2 FYNNEI. The CDR3 coding sequence is TGTGCCAGCAGTGGGACTAGCGGGAGATTTGATGAGCAGTTCTTC. Its protein product is CASSGTSGRFDEQFF.

The rearrangement links TRBV13 to TRBJ2-5; the D gene could be TRBD1 or TRBD2 (5 bases each). CDR3 size: 15 residues. Deletions cut 5 bases from V and 4 bases from J, with 17 bases between. Germline V gene sequence: CDR1 PRHDT, CDR2 FYEKMQ (reference sequence). CDR3 sequence: CASSPPGSGAETQYF. The CDR3 DNA reads TGTGCCAGCAGCCCCCCAGGGTCCGGGGCAGAGACCCAGTACTTC. Complete variable domain (other parts from reference TRBV13 and TRBJ2-5): AAGVIQSPRHLIKEKRETATLKCYPIPRHDTVYWYQQGPGQDPQFLISFYEKMQSDKGSIPDRFSAQQFSDYHSELNMSSLELGDSALYFCASSPPGSGAETQYFGPGTRLLVL.

As regards this clone: Other DNA sequences from this sample encode an identical CDR3 as well. The V call is TRBV18, the J call TRBJ1-2; 9 nucleotides match TRBD1. With V trimmed by 3 bases and J by 6 bases, 2 bases remained unmatched. The germline gives CDR1 KGHSH, CDR2 LQKENI. This CDR3 region has 13 residues. The CDR3: CASSPRQGDGYTF. The CDR3 coding sequence is TGTGCCAGCTCACCTCGACAGGGGGATGGCTACACCTTC.

Regarding this clone: A far larger clone is a single base away, which makes a read error likely. The chain combines TRBV29-1 with TRBJ2-7; TRBD1 aligns across 8 bases. The CDR3 length is 12 residues. Germline V gene lookup returns CDR1 SQVTM and CDR2 ANQGSEA. The CDR3 spells CSGGTGELEQHF. For the CDR3, the DNA is TGCAGCGGGGGGACAGGCGAACTCGAGCAGCACTTC.

The rearrangement joins TRBV11-2 to TRBJ2-5; tentatively, D is TRBD1 (6 bases). This CDR3 spans 17 amino acids. Trimming removed 1 base at V and 1 base at J, with 16 bases between. Germline CDR1 reads SGHAT; CDR2 reads FQNNGV. CDR3 nucleotide sequence: TGTGCCAGCAGCTTAGGGACGAGGGGACAAATCCAAGAGACCCAGTACTTC. As protein: CASSLGTRGQIQETQYF. The full variable domain, with the rest looked up from reference TRBV11-2 and TRBJ2-5, is EAGVAQSPRYKIIEKRQSVAFWCNPISGHATLYWYQQILGQGPKLLIQFQNNGVVDDSQLPKDRFSAERLKGVDSTLKIQPAKLEDSAVYLCASSLGTRGQIQETQYFGPGTRLLVL.

About this clone itself: Other DNA sequences from this sample encode an identical CDR3 as well. The chain uses TRBV18 and TRBJ2-1; D is ambiguous. Trimming pared 1 base from V and 3 bases from J, leaving 4 bases between. This CDR3 is built from 13 residues. Germline CDR1 and CDR2: KGHSH and LQKENI. The CDR3 DNA follows: TGTGCCAGCTCACCACAGGGCTACAATGAGCAGTTCTTC. Translated: CASSPQGYNEQFF.

In this sample, this clone turned up a few times. The chain employs TRBV30 and TRBJ1-1, with a possible D match to TRBD1 (6 bases). V was clipped by 4 bases and J by 11 bases, with 14 bases between them. CDR3 size: 11 residues. The germline V gene has CDR1 GTSNPN and CDR2 SVGIG (reference sequence). The CDR3 DNA sequence: TGTGCCTGGAATCAGGGGAGGGGGGCTTTCTTT. It translates to CAWNQGRGAFF.